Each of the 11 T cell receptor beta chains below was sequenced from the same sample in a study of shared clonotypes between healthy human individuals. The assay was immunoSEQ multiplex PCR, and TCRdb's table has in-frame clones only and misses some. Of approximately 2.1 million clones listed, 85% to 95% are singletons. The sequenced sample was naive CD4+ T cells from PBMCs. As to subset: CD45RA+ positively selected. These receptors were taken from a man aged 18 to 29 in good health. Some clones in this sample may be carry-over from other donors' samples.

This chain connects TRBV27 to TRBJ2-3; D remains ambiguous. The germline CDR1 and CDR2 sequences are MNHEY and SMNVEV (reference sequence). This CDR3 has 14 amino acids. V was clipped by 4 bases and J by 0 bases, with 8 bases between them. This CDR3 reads CASSSRLSTDTQYF. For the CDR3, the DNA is TGTGCCAGCAGTTCCAGGCTGAGCACAGATACGCAGTATTTT.

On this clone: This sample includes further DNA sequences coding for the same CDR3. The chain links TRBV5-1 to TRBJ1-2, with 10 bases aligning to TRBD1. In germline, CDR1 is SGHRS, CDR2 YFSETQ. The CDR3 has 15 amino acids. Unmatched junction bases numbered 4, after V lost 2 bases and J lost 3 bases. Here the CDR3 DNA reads TGCGCCAGCAGCTTAGGGACAGGGGTCGACTATGGCTACACCTTC. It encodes CASSLGTGVDYGYTF.

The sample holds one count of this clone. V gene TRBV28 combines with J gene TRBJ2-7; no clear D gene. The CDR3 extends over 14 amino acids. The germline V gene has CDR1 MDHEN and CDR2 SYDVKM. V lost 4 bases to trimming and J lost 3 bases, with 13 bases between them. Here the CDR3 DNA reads TGTGCCAGCAGTTCCTTAATAGAATACTACGAGCAGTACTTC. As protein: CASSSLIEYYEQYF.

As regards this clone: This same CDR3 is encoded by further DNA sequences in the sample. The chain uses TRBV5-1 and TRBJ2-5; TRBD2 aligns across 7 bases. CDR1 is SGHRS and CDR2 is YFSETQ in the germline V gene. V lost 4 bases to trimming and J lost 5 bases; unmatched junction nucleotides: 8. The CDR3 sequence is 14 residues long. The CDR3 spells CASSRSGTGETQYF. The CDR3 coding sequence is TGCGCCAGCAGCAGAAGCGGGACTGGGGAGACCCAGTACTTC.

CDR3 in amino acids: CASSFTPPGLSNTGELFF. The DNA of the CDR3 is TGTGCCAGCAGTTTCACTCCGCCGGGACTCTCTAACACCGGGGAGCTGTTTTTT. The V and J genes are TRBV27 and TRBJ2-2; maybe TRBD2 (6 bases). Trimming pared 3 bases from V and 2 bases from J, leaving 19 bases between. The CDR3 runs to 18 residues. The germline CDR1 and CDR2 sequences are MNHEY and SMNVEV (reference sequence).

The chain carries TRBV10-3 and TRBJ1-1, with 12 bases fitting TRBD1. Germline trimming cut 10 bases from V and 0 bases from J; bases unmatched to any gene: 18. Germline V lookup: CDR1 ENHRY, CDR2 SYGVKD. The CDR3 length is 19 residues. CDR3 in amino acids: CATTGQGAHITTMNTEAFF. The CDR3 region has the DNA TGTGCCACCACGGGACAGGGGGCCCATATTACTACTATGAACACTGAAGCTTTCTTT.

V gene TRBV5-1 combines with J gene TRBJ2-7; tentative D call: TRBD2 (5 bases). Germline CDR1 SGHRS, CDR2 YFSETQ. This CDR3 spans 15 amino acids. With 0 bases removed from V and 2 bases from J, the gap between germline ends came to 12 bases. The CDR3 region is CASSLAGSDTYEQYF. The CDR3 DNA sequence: TGCGCCAGCAGCTTGGCGGGGAGCGATACCTACGAGCAGTACTTC. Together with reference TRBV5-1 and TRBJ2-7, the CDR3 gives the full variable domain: KAGVTQTPRYLIKTRGQQVTLSCSPISGHRSVSWYQQTPGQGLQFLFEYFSETQRNKGNFPGRFSGRQFSNSRSEMNVSTLELGDSALYLCASSLAGSDTYEQYFGPGTRLTVT.

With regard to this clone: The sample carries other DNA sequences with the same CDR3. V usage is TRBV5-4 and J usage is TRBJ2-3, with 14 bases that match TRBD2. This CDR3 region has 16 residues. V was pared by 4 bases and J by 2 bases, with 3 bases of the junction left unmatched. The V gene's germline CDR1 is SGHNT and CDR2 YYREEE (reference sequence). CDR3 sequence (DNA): TGTGCCAGCAGCCCGACTAGCGGGAGGGCCACAGATACGCAGTATTTT. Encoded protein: CASSPTSGRATDTQYF.

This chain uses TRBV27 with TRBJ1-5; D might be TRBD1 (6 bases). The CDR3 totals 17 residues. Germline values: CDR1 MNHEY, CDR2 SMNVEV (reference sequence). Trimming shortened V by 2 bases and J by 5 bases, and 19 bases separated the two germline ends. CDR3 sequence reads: CASSLRGGLVGDQPQHF. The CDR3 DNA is TGTGCCAGCAGTTTAAGGGGGGGTTTGGTGGGCGATCAGCCCCAGCATTTT.

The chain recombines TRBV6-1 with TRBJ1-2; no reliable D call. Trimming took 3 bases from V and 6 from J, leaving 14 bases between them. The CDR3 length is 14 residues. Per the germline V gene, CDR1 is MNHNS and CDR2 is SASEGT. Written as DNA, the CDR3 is TGTGCCAGCAGTGATGGAGGACCCGTAGATGGCTACACCTTC. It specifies CASSDGGPVDGYTF.

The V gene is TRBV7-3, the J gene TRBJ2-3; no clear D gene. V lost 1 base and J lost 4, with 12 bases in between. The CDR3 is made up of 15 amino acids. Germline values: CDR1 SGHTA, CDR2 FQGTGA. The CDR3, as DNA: TGTGCCAGCAGCTTAAAGGTCGGGTTTCCAGATACGCAGTATTTT. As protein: CASSLKVGFPDTQYF.